This T cell receptor beta chain derives from a study of cytomegalovirus exposure and HLA in healthy donors. Overall study: Of roughly 400 genotyped donors, 81% clustered with self-reported Caucasian donors.

Germline loops: CDR1 SGHRS, CDR2 YFSETQ. This CDR3 has 15 residues. Trimming at V came to 4 bases and at J to 7 bases, leaving 5 bases not matched to a gene. Primers: 60 Vbeta forward and 13 Jbeta reverse. Produced via immunoSEQ multiplex PCR; TCRdb's table is partial and in-frame only. The table includes some 120,000 clones, about four fifths detected once. Findings and limits, study-wide: Later on, analysis showed that most CMV-associated TCR beta chains appeared to be HLA-restricted.

Worth noting for this clone: What it binds is not known.

Though nominally healthy at sampling, donors likely had unrecorded immune exposures. The sequenced material came from PBMCs. V is TRBV5-1 and J is TRBJ2-1; 13 bases align to TRBD2. The receptor was derived from a young man in good health and CMV-seronegative. The CDR3, as DNA: TGCGCCAGCAGCCAACTAGCGGGAGGGAGTAATGAGCAGTTCTTC. Encoded protein: CASSQLAGGSNEQFF.